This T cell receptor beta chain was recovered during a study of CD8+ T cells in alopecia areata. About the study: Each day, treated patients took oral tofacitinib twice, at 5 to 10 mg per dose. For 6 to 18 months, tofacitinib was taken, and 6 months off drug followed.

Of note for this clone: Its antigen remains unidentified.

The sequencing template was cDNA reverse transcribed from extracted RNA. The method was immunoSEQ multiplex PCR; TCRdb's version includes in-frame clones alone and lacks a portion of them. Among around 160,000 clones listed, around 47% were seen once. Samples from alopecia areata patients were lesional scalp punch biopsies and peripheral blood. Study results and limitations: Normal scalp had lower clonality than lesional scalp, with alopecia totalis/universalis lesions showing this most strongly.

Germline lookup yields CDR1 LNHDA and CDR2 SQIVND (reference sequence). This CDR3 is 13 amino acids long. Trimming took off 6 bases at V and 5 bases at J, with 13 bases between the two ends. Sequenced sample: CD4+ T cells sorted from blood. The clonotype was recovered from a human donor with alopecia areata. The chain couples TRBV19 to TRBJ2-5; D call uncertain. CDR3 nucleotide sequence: TGTGCCAGTAGCACGTCGGTTTTGGAGACCCAGTACTTC. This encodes CASSTSVLETQYF.